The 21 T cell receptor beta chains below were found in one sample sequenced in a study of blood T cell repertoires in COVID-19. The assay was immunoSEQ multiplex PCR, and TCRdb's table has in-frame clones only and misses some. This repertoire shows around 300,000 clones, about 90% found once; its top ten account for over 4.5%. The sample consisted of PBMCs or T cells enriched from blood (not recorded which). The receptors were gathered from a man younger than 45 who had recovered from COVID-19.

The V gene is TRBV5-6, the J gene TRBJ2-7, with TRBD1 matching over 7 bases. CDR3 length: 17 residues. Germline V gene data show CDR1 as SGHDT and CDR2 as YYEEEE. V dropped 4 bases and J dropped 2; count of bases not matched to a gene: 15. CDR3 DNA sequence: TGTGCCAGCAGCACCCGGCTCGGGACAGAGCCTACCTACGAGCAGTACTTC. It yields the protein CASSTRLGTEPTYEQYF.

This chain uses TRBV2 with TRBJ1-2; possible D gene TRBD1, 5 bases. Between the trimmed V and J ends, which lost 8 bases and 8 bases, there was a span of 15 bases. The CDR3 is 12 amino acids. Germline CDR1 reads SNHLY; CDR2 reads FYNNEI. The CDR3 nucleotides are TGTGCCAGCTGGGCGACAGAAGGAGGCTACACCTTC. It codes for CASWATEGGYTF. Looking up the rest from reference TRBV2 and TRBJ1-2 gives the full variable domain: EPEVTQTPSHQVTQMGQEVILRCVPISNHLYFYWYRQILGQKVEFLVSFYNNEISEKSEIFDDQFSVERPDGSNFTLKIRSTKLEDSAMYFCASWATEGGYTFGSGTRLTVV.

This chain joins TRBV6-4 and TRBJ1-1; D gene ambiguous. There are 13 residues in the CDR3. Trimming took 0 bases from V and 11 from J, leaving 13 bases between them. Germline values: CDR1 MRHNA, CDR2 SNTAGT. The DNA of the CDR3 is TGTGCCAGCAGTGACTCGTCAGGTTCGGGGGCTTTCTTT. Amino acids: CASSDSSGSGAFF.

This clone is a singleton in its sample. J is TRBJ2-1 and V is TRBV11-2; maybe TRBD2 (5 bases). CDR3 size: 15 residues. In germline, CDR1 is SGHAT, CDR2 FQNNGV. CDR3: CDLPALGRPYNEQFF. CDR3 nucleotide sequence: TGTGACCTACCCGCCTTGGGGAGACCCTACAATGAGCAGTTCTTC.

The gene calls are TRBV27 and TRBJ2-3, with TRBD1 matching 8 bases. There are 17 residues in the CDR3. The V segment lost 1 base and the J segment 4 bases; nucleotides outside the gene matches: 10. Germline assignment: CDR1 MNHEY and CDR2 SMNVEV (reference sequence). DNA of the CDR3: TGTGCCAGCAGTTTATTTGTGGACAGGGACGGGGCAGATACGCAGTATTTT. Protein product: CASSLFVDRDGADTQYF.

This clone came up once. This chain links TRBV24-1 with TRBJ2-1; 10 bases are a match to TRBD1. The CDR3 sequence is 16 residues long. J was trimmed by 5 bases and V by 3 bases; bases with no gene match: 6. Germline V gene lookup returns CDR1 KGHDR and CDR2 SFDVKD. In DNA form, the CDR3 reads TGTGCCACCAGTGATCCCCTCGGACAGGGGGACAATGAGCAGTTCTTC. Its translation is CATSDPLGQGDNEQFF.

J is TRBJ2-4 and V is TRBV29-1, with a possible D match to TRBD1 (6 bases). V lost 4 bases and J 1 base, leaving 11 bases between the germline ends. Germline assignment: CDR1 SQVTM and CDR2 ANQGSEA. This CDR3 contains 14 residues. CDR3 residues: CSVGGQGAKNIQYF. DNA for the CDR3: TGCAGCGTTGGGGGGCAGGGTGCCAAAAACATTCAGTACTTC.

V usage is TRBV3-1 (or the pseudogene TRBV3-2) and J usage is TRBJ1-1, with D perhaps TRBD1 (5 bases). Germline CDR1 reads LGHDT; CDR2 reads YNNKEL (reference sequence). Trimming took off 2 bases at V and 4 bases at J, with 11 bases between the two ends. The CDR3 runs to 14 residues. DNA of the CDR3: TGTGCCAGCAGCCAATCGGGCAGGGTCACTGAAGCTTTCTTT. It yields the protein CASSQSGRVTEAFF.

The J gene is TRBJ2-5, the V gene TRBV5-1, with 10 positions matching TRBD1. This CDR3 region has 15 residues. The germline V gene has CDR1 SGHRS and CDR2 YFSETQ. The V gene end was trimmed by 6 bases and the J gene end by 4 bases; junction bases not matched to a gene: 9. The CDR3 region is CASTSAGQGVETQYF. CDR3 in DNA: TGCGCCAGCACCTCTGCCGGACAGGGGGTAGAGACCCAGTACTTC.

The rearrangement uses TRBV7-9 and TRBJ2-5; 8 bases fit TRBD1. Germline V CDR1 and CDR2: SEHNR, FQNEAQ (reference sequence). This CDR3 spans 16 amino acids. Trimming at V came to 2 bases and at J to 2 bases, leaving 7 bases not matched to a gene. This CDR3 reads CASSLISNRGQETQYF. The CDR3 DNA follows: TGTGCCAGCAGCTTAATTTCGAACAGGGGGCAAGAGACCCAGTACTTC. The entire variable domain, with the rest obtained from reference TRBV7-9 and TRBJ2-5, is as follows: DTGVSQNPRHKITKRGQNVTFRCDPISEHNRLYWYRQTLGQGPEFLTYFQNEAQLEKSRLLSDRFSAERPKGSFSTLEIQRTEQGDSAMYLCASSLISNRGQETQYFGPGTRLLVL.

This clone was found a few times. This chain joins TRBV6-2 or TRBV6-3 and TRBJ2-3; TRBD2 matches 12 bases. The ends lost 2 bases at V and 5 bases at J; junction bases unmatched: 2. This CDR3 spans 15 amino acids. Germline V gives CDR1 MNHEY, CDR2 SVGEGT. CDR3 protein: CASSYLAGGVDTQYF. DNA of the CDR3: TGTGCCAGCAGTTACCTAGCGGGGGGGGTAGATACGCAGTATTTT.

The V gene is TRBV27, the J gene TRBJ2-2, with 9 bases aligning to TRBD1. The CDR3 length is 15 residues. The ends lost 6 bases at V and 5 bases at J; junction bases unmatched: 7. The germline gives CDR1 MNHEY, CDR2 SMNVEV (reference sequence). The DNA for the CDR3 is TGTGCCAGCAGCCAGGGACAGGGAAAGACCGGGGAGCTGTTTTTT. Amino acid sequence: CASSQGQGKTGELFF.

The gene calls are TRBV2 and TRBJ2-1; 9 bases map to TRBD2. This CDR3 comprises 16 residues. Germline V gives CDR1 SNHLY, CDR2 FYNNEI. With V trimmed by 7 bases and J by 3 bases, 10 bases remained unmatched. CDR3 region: CASNKLAGVNYNEQFF. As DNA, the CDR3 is TGTGCCAGCAATAAATTAGCGGGGGTTAACTACAATGAGCAGTTCTTC.

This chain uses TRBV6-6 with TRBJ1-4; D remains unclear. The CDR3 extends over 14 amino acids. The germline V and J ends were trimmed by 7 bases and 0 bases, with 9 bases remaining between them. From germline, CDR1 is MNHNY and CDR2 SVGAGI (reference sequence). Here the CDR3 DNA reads TGTGCCAGCACCATAGCCGCAACTAATGAAAAACTGTTTTTT. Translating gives CASTIAATNEKLFF.

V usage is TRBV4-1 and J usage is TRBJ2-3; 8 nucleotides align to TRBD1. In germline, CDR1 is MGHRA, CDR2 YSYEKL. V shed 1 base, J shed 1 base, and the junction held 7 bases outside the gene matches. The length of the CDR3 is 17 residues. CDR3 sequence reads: CASSQVRGRAGTDTQYF. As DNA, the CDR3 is TGCGCCAGCAGCCAAGTCAGGGGGCGGGCTGGCACAGATACGCAGTATTTT.

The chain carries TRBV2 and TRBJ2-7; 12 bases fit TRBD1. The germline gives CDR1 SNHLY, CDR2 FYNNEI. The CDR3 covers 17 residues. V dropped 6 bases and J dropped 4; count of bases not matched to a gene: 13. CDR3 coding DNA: TGTGCCAGCAGCCTCGGGGTGGGGACAGGGGGCCGGTACGAGCAGTACTTC. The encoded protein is CASSLGVGTGGRYEQYF.

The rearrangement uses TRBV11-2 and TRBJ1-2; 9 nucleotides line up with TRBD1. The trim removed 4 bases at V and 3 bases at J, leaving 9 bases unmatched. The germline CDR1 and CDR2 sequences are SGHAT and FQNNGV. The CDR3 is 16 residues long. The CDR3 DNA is TGTGCCAGCAGCTCCCTTTACAGGGGGCATTACTATGGCTACACCTTC. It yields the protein CASSSLYRGHYYGYTF. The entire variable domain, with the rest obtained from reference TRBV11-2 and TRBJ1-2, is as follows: EAGVAQSPRYKIIEKRQSVAFWCNPISGHATLYWYQQILGQGPKLLIQFQNNGVVDDSQLPKDRFSAERLKGVDSTLKIQPAKLEDSAVYLCASSSLYRGHYYGYTFGSGTRLTVV.

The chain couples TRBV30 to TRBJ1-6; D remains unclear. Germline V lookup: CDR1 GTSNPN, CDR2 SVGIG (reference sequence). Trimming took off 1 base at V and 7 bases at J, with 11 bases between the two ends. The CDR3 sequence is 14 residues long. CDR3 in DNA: TGTGCCTGGAGTGGACGAGGTTGGAATTCACCCCTCCACTTT. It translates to CAWSGRGWNSPLHF.

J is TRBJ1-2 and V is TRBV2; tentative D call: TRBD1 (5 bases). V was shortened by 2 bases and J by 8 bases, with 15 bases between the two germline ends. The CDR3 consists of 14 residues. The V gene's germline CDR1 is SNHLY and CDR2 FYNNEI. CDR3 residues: CASSELPGSRGYTF. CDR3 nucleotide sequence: TGTGCCAGCAGTGAACTGCCAGGGTCTCGGGGCTACACCTTC.

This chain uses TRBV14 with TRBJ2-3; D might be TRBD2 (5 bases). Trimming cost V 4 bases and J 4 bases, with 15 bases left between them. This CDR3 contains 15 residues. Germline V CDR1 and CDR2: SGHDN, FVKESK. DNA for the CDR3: TGTGCCAGCAGCCCACCGGGAATTCTCGCAGATACGCAGTATTTT. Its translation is CASSPPGILADTQYF.

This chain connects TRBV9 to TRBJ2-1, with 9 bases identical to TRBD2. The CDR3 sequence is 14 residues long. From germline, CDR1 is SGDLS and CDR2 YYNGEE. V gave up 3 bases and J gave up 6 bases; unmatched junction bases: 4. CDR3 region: CASSGSGGLNEQFF. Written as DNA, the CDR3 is TGTGCCAGCAGCGGGAGCGGGGGGCTCAATGAGCAGTTCTTC. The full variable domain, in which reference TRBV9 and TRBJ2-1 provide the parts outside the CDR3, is DSGVTQTPKHLITATGQRVTLRCSPRSGDLSVYWYQQSLDQGLQFLIQYYNGEERAKGNILERFSAQQFPDLHSELNLSSLELGDSALYFCASSGSGGLNEQFFGPGTRLTVL.